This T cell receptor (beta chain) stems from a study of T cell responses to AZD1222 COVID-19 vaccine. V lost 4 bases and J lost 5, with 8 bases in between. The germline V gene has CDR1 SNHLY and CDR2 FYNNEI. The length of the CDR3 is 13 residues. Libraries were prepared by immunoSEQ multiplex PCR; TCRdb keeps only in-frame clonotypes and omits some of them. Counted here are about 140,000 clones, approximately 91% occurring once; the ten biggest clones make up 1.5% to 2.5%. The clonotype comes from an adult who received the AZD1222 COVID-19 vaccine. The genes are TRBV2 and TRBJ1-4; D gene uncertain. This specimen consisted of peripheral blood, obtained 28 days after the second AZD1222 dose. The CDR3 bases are TGTGCCAGCAGTGGGTTCGGAAATGAAAAACTGTTTTTT. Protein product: CASSGFGNEKLFF.